This paragraph covers one T cell receptor (beta chain) sequence. Antigen unknown. The source of the sample is a study of a mutant IDH1 vaccine in newly diagnosed glioma. About the study: Onset of vaccination occurred 4-6 weeks following radiotherapy alone, or with temozolomide cycles.

The time point was: week 47, end of study. The investigators gave 300 ug of mutant IDH1 20-mer peptide in each vaccine dose, together with topical imiquimod. The V end lost 4 bases, the J end lost 4 bases, and 13 bases lay between the germline ends. This CDR3 comprises 15 residues. Germline V lookup: CDR1 MGHRA, CDR2 YSYEKL. Assay used: immunoSEQ multiplex PCR; TCRdb lists only in-frame clones, some missing. The data hold 45,000 to 55,000 clones, with roughly 84% observed a single time. The TCR originated in a woman aged 30 to 39 with glioma. Some clones in this sample may be carry-over from other donors' samples. This specimen was PBMCs, taken from a glioma patient whose treatment included an IDH1 peptide vaccine. The gene calls are TRBV4-1 and TRBJ2-2; D gene uncertain. CDR3 sequence reads: CASSLRPRATGELFF. The CDR3 bases are TGCGCCAGCAGCCTCCGGCCAAGGGCCACCGGGGAGCTGTTTTTT.